A single sample is the source of the 18 T cell receptor beta chains below, sequenced in a study of blood T cell repertoires in COVID-19. The repertoire was sequenced with immunoSEQ multiplex PCR; TCRdb's copy has only in-frame clones and lacks some. The repertoire has about 160,000 clones, roughly 90% of them found once; the top ten carry 3.5% to 4%. The sequenced sample consisted of peripheral blood. The receptors shown here come from a woman aged 55-69 years who had recovered from COVID-19.

The chain recombines TRBV5-1 with TRBJ2-1; no definite D call. CDR1 and CDR2 from the germline V gene are SGHRS and YFSETQ. Trimming cost V 7 bases and J 4 bases, with 18 bases left between them. The CDR3 totals 15 residues. For the CDR3, the DNA is TGCGCCAGCCTACTCAGACCGGAGCTATACAATGAGCAGTTCTTC. This sequence encodes CASLLRPELYNEQFF.

V usage is TRBV5-1 and J usage is TRBJ1-5, with D possibly TRBD1 on 6 matching bases. Germline V CDR1 and CDR2: SGHRS, YFSETQ. The CDR3 spans 15 residues. V shed 7 bases and J shed 2 bases, with 16 bases lying between them. The CDR3 DNA reads TGCGCCAGCCCCGGCGTCAGGGGATGCAATCAGCCCCAGCATTTT. This sequence encodes CASPGVRGCNQPQHF.

The CDR3 sequence: CAISETGARTGELFF. The DNA for the CDR3 is TGTGCCATCAGTGAAACAGGGGCGCGCACCGGGGAGCTGTTTTTT. The chain links TRBV10-3 to TRBJ2-2; TRBD1 matches at 7 bases. The ends lost 3 bases at V and 4 bases at J; junction bases unmatched: 5. The CDR3 has 15 residues. Germline V lookup: CDR1 ENHRY, CDR2 SYGVKD.

The gene calls are TRBV5-1 and TRBJ2-1, with TRBD2 matching 9 bases. Per germline, CDR1 SGHRS and CDR2 YFSETQ. The CDR3 runs 14 residues. With V trimmed by 2 bases and J by 8 bases, 5 bases remained unmatched. CDR3: CASSLVAGVYEQFF. CDR3 nucleotide sequence: TGCGCCAGCAGCTTAGTAGCGGGGGTTTATGAGCAGTTCTTC.

The chain has TRBV3-1 (or the pseudogene TRBV3-2) and TRBJ1-5; D remains unclear. The CDR3 extends over 14 amino acids. The V gene's germline CDR1 is LGHDT and CDR2 YNNKEL (reference sequence). Trimming shortened V by 4 bases and J by 4 bases, and 11 bases separated the two germline ends. The DNA for the CDR3 is TGTGCCAGCAGCCTCGGGAGTAGGAATCAGCCCCAGCATTTT. This gives the protein CASSLGSRNQPQHF.

The gene calls are TRBV6-2 or TRBV6-3 and TRBJ2-7; tentative D call: TRBD1 (5 bases). There are 14 residues in the CDR3. V was trimmed by 6 bases and J by 0 bases, leaving 12 bases between them. Germline values: CDR1 MNHEY, CDR2 SVGEGT. CDR3 nucleotides: TGTGCCAGCAGCAACAGGTTCCCCTCCTACGAGCAGTACTTC. Translation gives CASSNRFPSYEQYF.

The sample holds a few counts of this clone. The chain combines TRBV3-1 (or the pseudogene TRBV3-2) with TRBJ1-6; D is undetermined. Trimming shortened V by 5 bases and J by 7 bases, and 6 bases separated the two germline ends. From germline, CDR1 is LGHDT and CDR2 YNNKEL (reference sequence). The CDR3 spans 12 residues. Here the CDR3 reads CASSWENSPLHF. DNA of the CDR3: TGTGCCAGCAGCTGGGAGAATTCACCCCTCCACTTT.

This clone was picked up one time. The chain is built from TRBV2 and TRBJ2-2; D gene ambiguous. The germline V and J ends were trimmed by 3 bases and 6 bases, with 11 bases remaining between them. The CDR3 sequence is 14 residues long. In germline, CDR1 is SNHLY, CDR2 FYNNEI. DNA of the CDR3: TGTGCCAGCAGTGAGGGCAGCCTGGCCGGGGAGCTGTTTTTT. This translates into CASSEGSLAGELFF.

This clone was recorded a few times. The sample has other DNA sequences that encode this CDR3 too. The rearrangement joins TRBV2 to TRBJ1-5; weak D call: TRBD1 (5 bases). This CDR3 is built from 14 residues. V was pared by 4 bases and J by 2 bases, with 9 bases between. Germline V gene data show CDR1 as SNHLY and CDR2 as FYNNEI. In nucleotides, the CDR3 is TGTGCCAGCAGTGCCACGGGGGGCAATCAGCCCCAGCATTTT. Protein product: CASSATGGNQPQHF.

V is TRBV2 and J is TRBJ2-5, with 10 bases aligning to TRBD2. V dropped 1 base and J dropped 4; count of bases not matched to a gene: 12. The CDR3 is made up of 18 amino acids. Germline V gene lookup returns CDR1 SNHLY and CDR2 FYNNEI. CDR3 DNA: TGTGCCAGCAGTGAAGAAGGAGGGAATAGCGGGGGGCTAGAGACCCAGTACTTC. This gives the protein CASSEEGGNSGGLETQYF.

The V gene is TRBV13, the J gene TRBJ2-1, with 11 bases aligning to TRBD2. The length of the CDR3 is 16 residues. Germline V gene data show CDR1 as PRHDT and CDR2 as FYEKMQ (reference sequence). V was clipped by 5 bases and J by 5 bases; unmatched bases: 8. The CDR3 region is CASSPPTSGDHNEQFF. For the CDR3, the DNA is TGTGCCAGCAGCCCCCCGACTAGCGGGGATCACAATGAGCAGTTCTTC.

The gene calls are TRBV18 and TRBJ1-3; 7 bases match TRBD1. The CDR3 is 14 residues long. CDR1 KGHSH and CDR2 LQKENI come from the germline V gene. The V and J ends lost 6 bases and 2 bases, in that order; junction bases with no gene match: 4. DNA for the CDR3: TGTGCCAGCTCCGGGACAGCCACTGGAAACACCATATATTTT. This gives the protein CASSGTATGNTIYF.

The chain joins TRBV7-9 to TRBJ2-5, with D tentatively TRBD1 (6 bases). The ends were cut back, 5 bases at V and 3 bases at J, with 16 bases in the middle. The CDR3 length is 15 residues. Germline lookup yields CDR1 SEHNR and CDR2 FQNEAQ (reference sequence). The CDR3 coding sequence is TGTGCCAGCAGCGTCAGGGGTGGGAGTAAAGAGACCCAGTACTTC. Translated, it gives CASSVRGGSKETQYF.

The rearrangement links TRBV6-5 to TRBJ1-2; tentatively, D is TRBD1 (5 bases). CDR1 is MNHEY and CDR2 is SVGAGI in the germline V gene. The CDR3 contains 14 residues. The V gene lost 6 bases and the J gene lost 4 bases, with 15 bases spanning the gap. The CDR3 loop is CASRRTRVTYGYTF. Here the CDR3 DNA reads TGTGCCAGCAGACGGACAAGGGTGACCTATGGCTACACCTTC.

The J gene is TRBJ1-1, the V gene TRBV5-1; 9 nucleotides align to TRBD1. This CDR3 has 15 residues. V dropped 1 base and J dropped 11; count of bases not matched to a gene: 12. Germline values: CDR1 SGHRS, CDR2 YFSETQ. The CDR3 region has the DNA TGCGCCAGCAGCTTGTATCTGGGACAGGGAGGTTGGGCTTTCTTT. Encoded protein: CASSLYLGQGGWAFF.

V and J are TRBV11-2 and TRBJ2-7, with a tentative D call TRBD2 (5 bases). The germline V gene encodes CDR1 SGHAT and CDR2 FQNNGV. The length of the CDR3 is 14 residues. V was cut by 5 bases and J by 6 bases, with 17 bases left in between. The CDR3, as DNA: TGTGCCAGCAGCCGCCCCGGGGTATCGGGCGAGCAGTACTTC. This translates into CASSRPGVSGEQYF. Full variable domain (rest looked up from reference TRBV11-2 and TRBJ2-7): EAGVAQSPRYKIIEKRQSVAFWCNPISGHATLYWYQQILGQGPKLLIQFQNNGVVDDSQLPKDRFSAERLKGVDSTLKIQPAKLEDSAVYLCASSRPGVSGEQYFGPGTRLTVT.

J is TRBJ1-2 and V is TRBV3-1 (or the pseudogene TRBV3-2); 7 positions agree with TRBD1. The CDR3 consists of 15 residues. CDR1 is LGHDT and CDR2 is YNNKEL in the germline V gene (reference sequence). Unmatched junction bases numbered 13, after V lost 6 bases and J lost 6 bases. Here the CDR3 DNA reads TGTGCCAGCAGACATTTATGGGGACAGTCCCATGGCTACACCTTC. This encodes CASRHLWGQSHGYTF.

This clone was seen more than once but under ten times. The genes are TRBV7-6 and TRBJ1-4, with TRBD1 as a possible D gene (5 bases). V shed 2 bases and J shed 10 bases, with 14 bases lying between them. Per germline, CDR1 SGHVS and CDR2 FNYEAQ. The CDR3 is 14 amino acids. The CDR3 loop reads CASSLNLSGGKLFF. The CDR3, as DNA: TGTGCCAGCAGCTTAAACCTCTCGGGGGGAAAACTGTTTTTT.